Listed below are T cell receptor beta chains from one sample, sequenced in a study of shared clonotypes between healthy human individuals. Profiling relied on immunoSEQ multiplex PCR, and the TCRdb table lists in-frame clones only, not all of them. Of around 2.3 million clones listed, 90% to 97% are singletons. The sequencing sample was made of naive CD4+ T cells sorted from blood. Source of these receptors: a man aged 18 to 30 in good health. Both conserved end residues are part of each CDR3. Each record gives: J gene, clone size, V gene, D gene, CDR3 protein, CDR3 DNA. D genes are given only for firm matches. Rows give clone size only sometimes, using once, few, many, or a class for an expanded clone.

TRBJ1-1 . TRBV30 . CAWREDTEAFF TGTGCCTGGAGAGAGGACACTGAAGCTTTCTTT
TRBJ2-1 . TRBV10-3 TRBD2 CAVSGTSHYEQFF TGTGCCGTATCCGGGACTAGTCACTATGAGCAGTTCTTC
TRBJ1-3 . TRBV6-6 TRBD1 CASSYEGARGNTIYF TGTGCCAGCAGTTACGAGGGGGCGAGGGGAAACACCATATATTTT
TRBJ1-2 . TRBV18 . CASSPNLNQGHDGYTF TGTGCCAGCTCTCCAAACCTCAATCAGGGTCACGATGGCTACACCTTC
TRBJ1-6 . TRBV10-3 . CAISPMAGNSPLHF TGTGCCATCAGCCCGATGGCGGGTAATTCACCCCTCCACTTT
TRBJ2-1 . TRBV2 TRBD2 CASTGGVVSYNEQFF TGTGCCAGCACTGGGGGGGTGGTCTCCTACAATGAGCAGTTCTTC
TRBJ1-2 . TRBV29-1 . CSALGQTLTGGYTF TGCAGCGCCCTAGGACAGACACTAACGGGAGGCTACACCTTC
TRBJ1-1 . TRBV29-1 . CSVGGGYLNTEAFF TGCAGCGTTGGAGGGGGTTATCTGAACACTGAAGCTTTCTTT
TRBJ1-1 . TRBV11-3 . CASSLGRRDTEAFF TGTGCCAGCAGCTTAGGCAGACGGGACACTGAAGCTTTCTTT
TRBJ1-5 . TRBV28 TRBD1 CASIDRVGQPQHF TGTGCCAGCATCGACAGGGTTGGTCAGCCCCAGCATTTT
TRBJ2-2 . TRBV6-6 . CASSYLSAGTGELFF TGTGCCAGCAGTTATTTATCGGCGGGCACCGGGGAGCTGTTTTTT
TRBJ2-1 . TRBV5-4 TRBD2 CASSLEQAGGEQFF TGTGCCAGCAGCTTGGAGCAGGCGGGGGGTGAGCAGTTCTTC
TRBJ2-7 . TRBV6-1 TRBD1 CASMGTGGLYEQYF TGTGCCAGCATGGGGACAGGAGGGCTCTACGAGCAGTACTTC
TRBJ2-2 . TRBV10-2 . CASSEVSTANTGELFF TGCGCCAGCAGTGAGGTGTCCACCGCGAACACCGGGGAGCTGTTTTTT
TRBJ1-5 . TRBV6-1 . CASRFLGNQPQHF TGTGCCAGCAGATTCTTGGGCAATCAGCCCCAGCATTTT
TRBJ2-4 . TRBV6-6 . CASRTHNNIQYF TGTGCCAGCAGAACCCATAACAACATTCAGTACTTC
TRBJ1-2 . TRBV2 . CASSEREQGRFYGYTF TGTGCCAGCAGTGAAAGGGAACAGGGAAGATTTTATGGCTACACCTTC
TRBJ1-1 . TRBV6-1 TRBD1 CASSDRGPYTEAFF TGTGCCAGCAGTGACAGGGGGCCGTACACTGAAGCTTTCTTT
TRBJ1-5 . TRBV6-6 . CAITLGGTNNQPQHF TGTGCCATTACTTTGGGGGGGACAAACAATCAGCCCCAGCATTTT
TRBJ1-4 once TRBV2 . CASSEGEVNEKLFF TGTGCCAGCAGTGAGGGGGAGGTGAATGAAAAACTGTTTTTT
TRBJ2-1 . TRBV2 . CASSVAGWTYNEQFF TGTGCCAGCAGTGTCGCGGGCTGGACTTACAATGAGCAGTTCTTC
TRBJ2-7 . TRBV5-4 TRBD1 CASSLEGSGQGKYF TGTGCCAGCAGCTTGGAAGGTAGCGGACAGGGTAAATACTTC
TRBJ1-2 . TRBV30 . CAWSAPNRAHYGYTF TGTGCCTGGAGTGCCCCCAACAGGGCTCACTATGGCTACACCTTC
TRBJ1-3 . TRBV6-6 . CASSRSISGNTIYF TGTGCCAGCAGCCGGTCGATCTCTGGAAACACCATATATTTT
TRBJ2-7 . TRBV6-5 . CASWTRVYEQYF TGTGCCAGCTGGACCAGGGTTTACGAGCAGTACTTC
TRBJ2-7 . TRBV11-2 . CASSFPGQSSYEQYF TGTGCCAGCAGCTTTCCGGGACAAAGCTCCTACGAGCAGTACTTC
TRBJ1-1 . TRBV6-1 . CASSEQRANTEAFF TGTGCCAGCAGTGAACAGAGAGCGAACACTGAAGCTTTCTTT
TRBJ2-5 . TRBV4-1 . CASSQGHLETQYF TGCGCCAGCAGCCAAGGACACCTAGAGACCCAGTACTTC
TRBJ2-7 . TRBV25-1 . CASSENSYEQYF TGTGCCAGCAGTGAAAACTCCTACGAGCAGTACTTC
TRBJ2-7 . TRBV6-6 TRBD1 CASSQDKPGQGVKQYF TGTGCCAGCAGTCAGGATAAACCGGGACAGGGAGTCAAGCAGTACTTC
TRBJ1-1 . TRBV5-4 . CASSFRSENTEAFF TGTGCCAGCAGCTTCAGATCAGAGAACACTGAAGCTTTCTTT
TRBJ2-7 . TRBV11-2 TRBD2 CASSLVPAGGTYEQYF TGTGCCAGCAGCTTAGTTCCCGCGGGGGGAACCTACGAGCAGTACTTC
TRBJ1-5 . TRBV2 . CASSATLNQPQHF TGTGCCAGCAGTGCGACGCTCAATCAGCCCCAGCATTTT
TRBJ2-2 few TRBV9 TRBD1 CASSVQGANTGELFF TGTGCCAGCAGCGTACAGGGGGCGAACACCGGGGAGCTGTTTTTT
TRBJ2-1 . TRBV4-3 . CASSQVGSVPYNEQFF TGCGCCAGCAGCCAAGTCGGTAGCGTACCCTACAATGAGCAGTTCTTC
TRBJ2-5 once TRBV30 TRBD2 CAWSVSRGETQYF TGTGCCTGGAGTGTCTCGCGGGGGGAGACCCAGTACTTC
TRBJ1-1 . TRBV5-4 . CASSPLGPFISGAANTEAFF TGTGCCAGCAGCCCCCTAGGCCCCTTTATATCAGGGGCGGCGAACACTGAAGCTTTCTTT
TRBJ2-7 . TRBV4-3 . CASSQELRYEQYF TGCGCCAGCAGCCAAGAGCTGCGGTACGAGCAGTACTTC
TRBJ2-7 . TRBV4-3 TRBD2 CASSQEGLGKREQYF TGCGCCAGCAGCCAAGAGGGACTAGGGAAACGGGAGCAGTACTTC
TRBJ1-2 . TRBV5-1 TRBD1 CASSMTGGSYGYTF TGCGCCAGCAGCATGACAGGGGGTAGCTATGGCTACACCTTC
TRBJ2-1 . TRBV5-1 . CASSATSIANEQFF TGCGCCAGCAGCGCCACTAGCATAGCCAATGAGCAGTTCTTC
TRBJ2-7 . TRBV15 . CATSKVSSYEQYF TGTGCCACCAGCAAGGTGAGCTCCTACGAGCAGTACTTC
TRBJ2-1 . TRBV5-1 TRBD2 CASSPGGNDEQFF TGCGCCAGCAGCCCGGGGGGTAATGATGAGCAGTTCTTC
TRBJ2-2 . TRBV5-1 . CASSPQGGNTGELFF TGCGCCAGCAGCCCCCAGGGCGGAAACACCGGGGAGCTGTTTTTT
TRBJ1-2 . TRBV14 TRBD1 CASSQDLGQGAGYTF TGTGCCAGCAGCCAAGATCTGGGACAGGGCGCTGGCTACACCTTC
TRBJ1-5 . TRBV25-1 . CASSGAGTGANQPQHF TGTGCCAGCAGTGGAGCCGGGACCGGCGCGAATCAGCCCCAGCATTTT